These 2 T cell receptor beta chains came from one sample sequenced in a study of Ad26.COV2.S vaccination and SARS-CoV-2 variants. The treatment was: approximately 18 received Ad26.COV2.S at low or high dose, single or two shots; 5 received placebo; per-sample allocation not given. Day 63 after the first injection of vaccine or placebo was the sampling time. Clones were sequenced by immunoSEQ multiplex PCR, and TCRdb holds only the in-frame ones, with some missing. There are under 250,000 clones in the sample; 87% occur only once, and nearly 3% lies in the top ten. Sequenced here: peripheral blood, sampled in a trial of Ad26.COV2.S vaccine versus placebo. The origin of the receptors is a person aged 18-60 years who received the Ad26.COV2.S COVID-19 vaccine or a placebo.

The V gene is TRBV5-4, the J gene TRBJ1-1; tentative D call: TRBD1 (5 bases). The length of the CDR3 is 14 residues. Trimming took 4 bases from V and 5 from J, leaving 15 bases between them. Germline-derived CDR1 and CDR2 are SGHNT and YYREEE (reference sequence). The CDR3 protein is CASSPVAGRTEAFF. CDR3 coding DNA: TGTGCCAGCAGCCCTGTGGCGGGGCGAACTGAAGCTTTCTTT.

CDR3 sequence reads: CASSVGGTSPTGELFF. The CDR3 nucleotides are TGTGCCAGCAGCGTAGGTGGGACTAGCCCCACCGGGGAGCTGTTTTTT. The V and J genes are TRBV9 and TRBJ2-2, with 9 bases fitting TRBD2. The trim removed 0 bases at V and 4 bases at J, leaving 4 bases unmatched. The CDR3 runs to 16 residues. CDR1 and CDR2 (germline): SGDLS, YYNGEE.